The entry below gives a single T cell receptor beta chain sequence along with its context. Certain patients, namely those with other autoimmune diseases, uncontrolled infections, pregnancy or lactation, were excluded. Beta-chain TCR CDR3 regions were amplified from RNA transcripts. The first-round RT-PCR employed HTBI primers together with the Qiagen OneStep RT-PCR kit. A multiplex PCR was then performed as the second round. TCRdb reprocessed the multiplex PCR reads with MiXCR, giving one entry per CDR3 protein. The sample includes hundreds of thousands of distinct CDR3 sequences, just over 40% of them seen just once. The data originate from a study of Graves' ophthalmopathy and Graves' hyperthyroidism. Trimming shortened V by 8 bases and J by 1 base, and 11 bases separated the two germline ends. This CDR3 has 13 amino acids. Germline CDR1 MNHEY, CDR2 SMNVEV (reference sequence).

The receptor comes from an adult man with Graves' ophthalmopathy. The genes are TRBV27 and TRBJ1-1; the D is unclear. Sequenced material: peripheral blood. The DNA of the CDR3 is TGTGCCAGCTACCCCTCCCCGAACACTGAAGCTTTCTTT. The encoded protein is CASYPSPNTEAFF.